This passage covers 21 T cell receptor beta chains from one sample sequenced in a study of shared clonotypes between healthy human individuals. Produced via immunoSEQ multiplex PCR; TCRdb's table is partial and in-frame only. The repertoire holds under 130,000 clones, with roughly 70% as singletons. The sample taken for sequencing was memory CD8+ T cells sorted from blood. Subset described: CD45RO+ cells pooled with CCR7-negative TemRA cells. These receptors were collected from a woman aged 30 to 39 in good health.

CDR3 DNA: TGCGCCAGCAGCTTCCGGACTAGCGGGAGGGGAACGAACACCGGGGAGCTGTTTTTT. Translated: CASSFRTSGRGTNTGELFF. This chain uses TRBV4-1 with TRBJ2-2; 15 bases map to TRBD2. The CDR3 has 19 amino acids. Germline assignment: CDR1 MGHRA and CDR2 YSYEKL. Trimming took 5 bases from V and 0 from J; bases not matched to a gene: 7.

V gene TRBV28 combines with J gene TRBJ2-2, with 7 bases lining up with TRBD2. This CDR3 spans 15 amino acids. Germline CDR1 MDHEN, CDR2 SYDVKM. After removal of 11 bases from V and 5 bases from J, the junction contained 14 bases not matched to a gene. The CDR3 is CALSRGEGETGELFF. Written as DNA, the CDR3 is TGTGCCCTCAGTCGGGGGGAGGGCGAGACCGGGGAGCTGTTTTTT.

V and J are TRBV4-1 and TRBJ2-1, with 7 bases aligning to TRBD1. V gave up 2 bases and J gave up 5 bases; unmatched junction bases: 6. CDR1 MGHRA and CDR2 YSYEKL come from the germline V gene. The CDR3 spans 15 residues. The CDR3 loop reads CASSQPRTGNNEQFF. The CDR3 region has the DNA TGCGCCAGCAGCCAACCCCGGACAGGTAACAATGAGCAGTTCTTC.

The chain links TRBV2 to TRBJ1-5, with D hard to call. This CDR3 is 16 amino acids long. The germline V and J ends were trimmed by 0 bases and 0 bases, with 9 bases remaining between them. Germline CDR1 and CDR2: SNHLY and FYNNEI. The CDR3 DNA follows: TGTGCCAGCAGTGAAGCGGGGTCTCATAGCAATCAGCCCCAGCATTTT. Its protein product is CASSEAGSHSNQPQHF.

V usage is TRBV27 and J usage is TRBJ2-1; D remains ambiguous. Germline V gene data show CDR1 as MNHEY and CDR2 as SMNVEV (reference sequence). The CDR3 is made up of 14 amino acids. The V end lost 0 bases, the J end lost 4 bases, and 7 bases lay between the germline ends. CDR3 loop: CASSLSALYNEQFF. The CDR3 DNA reads TGTGCCAGCAGTTTATCGGCTTTATACAATGAGCAGTTCTTC.

The chain recombines TRBV4-1 with TRBJ2-7; weak D call: TRBD2 (5 bases). V shed 4 bases and J shed 0 bases, with 16 bases lying between them. Looked up from germline, CDR1 is MGHRA and CDR2 is YSYEKL. The length of the CDR3 is 16 residues. The CDR3 loop reads CASSPTLIGISYEQYF. The CDR3 DNA reads as TGCGCCAGCAGCCCTACCCTTATCGGGATCTCCTACGAGCAGTACTTC.

The sample holds a few counts of this clone. The chain has TRBV18 and TRBJ2-3; D call uncertain. Germline loops: CDR1 KGHSH, CDR2 LQKENI. The CDR3 consists of 13 residues. V gave up 1 base and J gave up 2 bases, with 4 bases separating them. CDR3 protein: CASSPQNTDTQYF. The CDR3 nucleotides read TGTGCCAGCTCACCACAGAACACAGATACGCAGTATTTT.

The chain links TRBV30 to TRBJ2-1; 11 positions match TRBD1. J lost 12 bases, V lost 3 bases, and 13 bases had no gene match. The germline V gene has CDR1 GTSNPN and CDR2 SVGIG (reference sequence). The CDR3 covers 15 residues. The CDR3 is CAWSQTGTGGSGQFF. CDR3 DNA sequence: TGTGCCTGGAGCCAAACCGGGACAGGGGGATCAGGGCAGTTCTTC.

This chain joins TRBV6-6 and TRBJ2-3; D remains unclear. V dropped 2 bases and J dropped 6 bases, with 18 bases sitting between them. Looked up from germline, CDR1 is MNHNY and CDR2 is SVGAGI (reference sequence). This CDR3 has 16 residues. The CDR3 spells CASSYPPSSYIDTQYF. Written as DNA, the CDR3 is TGTGCCAGCAGTTACCCCCCCTCCTCCTACATCGATACGCAGTATTTT.

This chain connects TRBV6-1 to TRBJ1-2; TRBD1 aligns across 8 bases. The length of the CDR3 is 14 residues. Germline CDR1 MNHNS, CDR2 SASEGT. Trimming at V came to 6 bases and at J to 4 bases, leaving 7 bases not matched to a gene. The CDR3 here is CASRKQGGGYGYTF. CDR3 in DNA: TGTGCCAGCAGGAAACAGGGGGGAGGCTATGGCTACACCTTC.

This clone has more than one count but fewer than ten. Compared with germline, one end of the junction differs, possibly owing to a read error. The chain recombines TRBV4-1 with TRBJ2-7, with TRBD2 identical over 13 bases. CDR1 is MGHRA, CDR2 YSYEKL, per germline. CDR3 length equals 16 residues. This CDR3 reads CASSQDQLAGGREQYF. The CDR3 region has the DNA TGTGCCAGCAGCCAAGATCAACTAGCGGGAGGGCGGGAGCAGTACTTC.

This chain uses TRBV5-5 with TRBJ2-7; D is unresolved. CDR3 size: 14 residues. Between the trimmed V and J ends, which lost 4 bases and 2 bases, there was a span of 13 bases. Germline assignment: CDR1 SGHKS and CDR2 YYEKEE (reference sequence). The CDR3 DNA is TGTGCCAGCAGCATGCAAGCCCTAACCTACGAGCAGTACTTC. This translates into CASSMQALTYEQYF.

CDR3 bases: TGTGCTATGAGCAGGGGATTTAACACCGGGGAGCTGTTTTTT. Residues: CAMSRGFNTGELFF. V gene TRBV6-1 combines with J gene TRBJ2-2; possibly TRBD1 for D (6 bases). The V gene's germline CDR1 is MNHNS and CDR2 SASEGT. The CDR3 sequence is 14 residues long.

In this sample, this clone turned up a few times. This same CDR3 is encoded by further DNA sequences in the sample. This rearrangement joins TRBV4-1 to TRBJ2-1, with D possibly being TRBD1 or TRBD2 (5 bases each). Germline V gene lookup returns CDR1 MGHRA and CDR2 YSYEKL. The CDR3 totals 15 residues. V was cut by 4 bases and J by 1 base, with 11 bases left in between. In DNA form, the CDR3 reads TGCGCCAGCAGCCCACGAGGGGATTCCTACAATGAGCAGTTCTTC. It translates to CASSPRGDSYNEQFF.

The chain's CDR3 is CASSLGLAGFYEQYF. For the CDR3, the DNA is TGTGCCAGCAGCTTAGGACTAGCGGGATTCTACGAGCAGTACTTC. This chain links TRBV7-9 with TRBJ2-7; 11 positions agree with TRBD2. Germline V lookup: CDR1 SEHNR, CDR2 FQNEAQ (reference sequence). The CDR3 runs to 15 residues. Trimming at V came to 1 base and at J to 3 bases, leaving 2 bases not matched to a gene.

This chain joins TRBV4-1 and TRBJ2-7; 10 nucleotides match TRBD1. The germline V gene has CDR1 MGHRA and CDR2 YSYEKL. Losses at the gene ends were 3 bases for V and 0 bases for J; bases not matched to a gene: 8. The CDR3 covers 17 residues. The CDR3 DNA follows: TGCGCCAGCAGCCATTATCTCGGGACAGGGGTCTCCTACGAGCAGTACTTC. This sequence encodes CASSHYLGTGVSYEQYF.

This clone was seen a single time. The chain combines TRBV27 with TRBJ2-1; 14 nucleotides match TRBD2. CDR3 length: 19 amino acids. CDR1 and CDR2 from the germline V gene are MNHEY and SMNVEV (reference sequence). V lost 6 bases and J lost 2; bases outside the gene matches: 12. The CDR3 nucleotides read TGTGCCAGCAGCTCCCCGGGACTAGCGGGAGTCGGTCCCTACAATGAGCAGTTCTTC. This codes for CASSSPGLAGVGPYNEQFF.

The table lists this clone with many counts. The chain links TRBV5-8 to TRBJ2-1; possibly TRBD2 for D (5 bases). The germline V and J ends were trimmed by 2 bases and 0 bases, with 15 bases remaining between them. The CDR3 sequence is 17 residues long. Germline CDR1 SGHTS, CDR2 YDEGEE. The CDR3 here is CASSLTGLGSSYNEQFF. The CDR3 nucleotides are TGTGCCAGCAGCTTAACTGGGTTGGGGAGCTCCTACAATGAGCAGTTCTTC.

The chain carries TRBV6-1 and TRBJ2-3, with 9 bases lining up with TRBD1. The J segment lost 1 base and the V segment lost 3 bases, leaving 8 bases of the junction unmatched. CDR3 length: 17 residues. Germline CDR1 and CDR2: MNHNS and SASEGT. The CDR3 bases are TGTGCCAGCAGTGATGGACAGGGGATACTCGGCACAGATACGCAGTATTTT. Its protein product is CASSDGQGILGTDTQYF.

This clone was picked up one time. The gene calls are TRBV4-2 and TRBJ2-1; D unclear. Germline CDR1 reads LGHNA; CDR2 reads YNFKEQ. The CDR3 loop spans 14 amino acids. V lost 3 bases and J lost 3, with 9 bases in between. CDR3 loop: CASSQRPGYNEQFF. In nucleotides, the CDR3 is TGTGCCAGCAGCCAGAGACCGGGCTACAATGAGCAGTTCTTC.

The V and J genes are TRBV7-9 and TRBJ2-7; 9 bases fit TRBD2. With V trimmed by 5 bases and J by 4 bases, 18 bases remained unmatched. CDR3 length: 18 amino acids. In germline, CDR1 is SEHNR, CDR2 FQNEAQ (reference sequence). For the CDR3, the DNA is TGTGCCAGCAGCGGCCGTCTGACTAGCGGTACAATGGGGTACGAGCAGTACTTC. This encodes CASSGRLTSGTMGYEQYF.